This note documents a single TCR beta chain sequence. Germline lookup yields CDR1 SEHNR and CDR2 FQNEAQ (reference sequence). V lost 2 bases to trimming and J lost 0 bases, with 13 bases between them. This CDR3 contains 16 residues. The data were taken from a study of shared clonotypes between healthy human individuals. Using immunoSEQ multiplex PCR, the repertoire was profiled, and TCRdb retains in-frame clones only, with some absent. The table has under 750,000 clones, around 70% seen once. The sequencing input was memory CD4+ T cells sorted from blood. Subset here: CD45RA-negative fraction. The V and J genes are TRBV7-9 and TRBJ2-5, with D hard to call. The sequence was obtained from a woman aged 25 to 39 in good health. The CDR3: CASSLKRAAYQETQYF. As DNA, the CDR3 is TGTGCCAGCAGCTTAAAAAGGGCGGCGTACCAAGAGACCCAGTACTTC.